Each of the 30 T cell receptor beta chains below was sequenced from the same sample in a study of cytomegalovirus exposure and HLA in healthy donors. The PCR used 60 Vbeta and 13 Jbeta primers. TCRdb's table, derived via immunoSEQ multiplex PCR, lists solely in-frame clones and lacks some. The data hold over 90,000 clones, with around 72% observed a single time. The specimen sequenced was PBMCs. Source of these receptors: a man aged 35 to 55 in good health and CMV-seronegative.

J is TRBJ2-2 and V is TRBV5-1; no reliable D call. The ends were cut back, 3 bases at V and 4 bases at J, with 13 bases in the middle. From germline, CDR1 is SGHRS and CDR2 YFSETQ. The CDR3 runs 15 residues. This chain's CDR3 is CASSSEFTFTGELFF. The CDR3 region has the DNA TGCGCCAGCAGCTCGGAGTTCACATTCACCGGGGAGCTGTTTTTT.

This clone was seen a handful of times. The chain is built from TRBV27 and TRBJ1-1; TRBD1 aligns across 8 bases. V lost 5 bases, J lost 11 bases, and 7 bases stayed unmatched. CDR3 length: 12 residues. Germline V lookup: CDR1 MNHEY, CDR2 SMNVEV (reference sequence). The CDR3, as DNA: TGTGCCAGCAGTCCGGACAGGGTTCAGGCTTTCTTT. It translates to CASSPDRVQAFF.

The rearrangement uses TRBV6-5 and TRBJ2-6; no definite D call. The CDR3 is made up of 14 amino acids. The V gene lost 10 bases and the J gene lost 0 bases, with 10 bases spanning the gap. CDR1 is MNHEY and CDR2 is SVGAGI in the germline V gene. CDR3 in amino acids: CATTGRSGANVLTF. DNA for the CDR3: TGTGCCACTACGGGTCGCTCTGGGGCCAACGTCCTGACTTTC.

V is TRBV28 and J is TRBJ2-1; 14 positions agree with TRBD2. Germline V lookup: CDR1 MDHEN, CDR2 SYDVKM. Germline trimming cut 7 bases from V and 8 bases from J; bases unmatched to any gene: 13. This CDR3 is built from 17 residues. The DNA for the CDR3 is TGTGCCAGCAACATCCTCAGACTAGCGGGGGGGCGTCATGAGCAGTTCTTC. Translation gives CASNILRLAGGRHEQFF.

This clone turned up a few times. CDR3 nucleotides: TGTGCCAGCAGCTTGGGAGGGACAGGCGGCTATGGCTACACCTTC. Residues: CASSLGGTGGYGYTF. V is TRBV5-4 and J is TRBJ1-2, with 8 nucleotides matching TRBD1. The germline V gene has CDR1 SGHNT and CDR2 YYREEE (reference sequence). Trimming took 0 bases from V and 4 from J; bases not matched to a gene: 5. This CDR3 is 15 amino acids long. Combining the CDR3 with reference TRBV5-4 and TRBJ1-2 gives the whole variable domain ETGVTQSPTHLIKTRGQQVTLRCSSQSGHNTVSWYQQALGQGPQFIFQYYREEENGRGNFPPRFSGLQFPNYSSELNVNALELDDSALYLCASSLGGTGGYGYTFGSGTRLTVV.

V is TRBV7-9 and J is TRBJ2-7, with TRBD1 identical over 10 bases. Germline V lookup: CDR1 SEHNR, CDR2 FQNEAQ (reference sequence). The CDR3 spans 14 residues. V trimming: 5 bases; J trimming: 4 bases; junction bases outside the gene matches: 5. CDR3 region: CASSPPGQGYEQYF. CDR3 DNA sequence: TGTGCCAGCAGCCCCCCGGGACAGGGGTACGAGCAGTACTTC.

This clone was observed a few times. V gene TRBV5-1 combines with J gene TRBJ2-5; weak D call: TRBD2 (6 bases). Germline V gene sequence: CDR1 SGHRS, CDR2 YFSETQ. The CDR3 has 16 amino acids. The germline V and J ends were trimmed by 1 base and 6 bases, with 19 bases remaining between them. CDR3 sequence: CASSLSSFGSPKTQYF. CDR3 bases: TGCGCCAGCAGCTTGAGTTCGTTCGGGAGTCCAAAGACCCAGTACTTC. The full variable domain, completed using reference TRBV5-1 and TRBJ2-5, is KAGVTQTPRYLIKTRGQQVTLSCSPISGHRSVSWYQQTPGQGLQFLFEYFSETQRNKGNFPGRFSGRQFSNSRSEMNVSTLELGDSALYLCASSLSSFGSPKTQYFGPGTRLLVL.

The V and J genes are TRBV5-1 and TRBJ2-2, with 8 bases lining up with TRBD2. V dropped 4 bases and J dropped 3; count of bases not matched to a gene: 5. The CDR3 loop spans 15 amino acids. The germline V gene encodes CDR1 SGHRS and CDR2 YFSETQ. The CDR3, as DNA: TGCGCCAGCAGCCTAGGACTAGCCGACACCGGGGAGCTGTTTTTT. Translated, it gives CASSLGLADTGELFF.

This clone has only one observation. V usage is TRBV9 and J usage is TRBJ2-5; TRBD2 agrees at 10 bases. Per the germline V gene, CDR1 is SGDLS and CDR2 is YYNGEE. The CDR3 contains 15 residues. Germline trimming cut 0 bases from V and 5 bases from J; bases unmatched to any gene: 4. CDR3 coding DNA: TGTGCCAGCAGCGTAGAGCTAGCGGGGGTGGAGACCCAGTACTTC. Its protein product is CASSVELAGVETQYF.

J is TRBJ1-5 and V is TRBV2; 10 bases map to TRBD1. Trimming took 4 bases from V and 0 from J; bases not matched to a gene: 6. This CDR3 has 17 amino acids. Germline CDR1 reads SNHLY; CDR2 reads FYNNEI. CDR3 sequence: CASSGGTGVLSNQPQHF. The DNA for the CDR3 is TGTGCCAGCAGTGGGGGGACAGGGGTTCTTAGCAATCAGCCCCAGCATTTT.

J is TRBJ2-1 and V is TRBV19, with 7 positions matching TRBD2. Germline values: CDR1 LNHDA, CDR2 SQIVND (reference sequence). The length of the CDR3 is 13 residues. Trimming at V came to 3 bases and at J to 8 bases, leaving 4 bases not matched to a gene. The CDR3 DNA is TGTGCCAGTAGTATCCAGGGAGGGTATGAGCAGTTCTTC. Translation gives CASSIQGGYEQFF.

This clone was counted between two and nine times. The gene calls are TRBV6-4 and TRBJ2-3, with 11 bases matching TRBD2. J was trimmed by 8 bases and V by 4 bases; bases with no gene match: 5. Germline V CDR1 and CDR2: MRHNA, SNTAGT. This CDR3 is 14 amino acids long. The CDR3: CASSVLAGAGTQYF. The CDR3 DNA sequence: TGTGCCAGCAGTGTACTAGCGGGGGCGGGTACGCAGTATTTT.

This chain joins TRBV7-3 and TRBJ1-1; D might be TRBD1 (5 bases). CDR1 is SGHTA and CDR2 is FQGTGA in the germline V gene. The CDR3 runs to 13 residues. The V end was cut by 5 bases, the J end by 3 bases, with 10 bases between. The CDR3 region is CASSVGEDTEAFF. The CDR3 nucleotides read TGTGCCAGCAGCGTGGGGGAGGACACTGAAGCTTTCTTT.

This clone was picked up a small number of times. This chain uses TRBV5-1 with TRBJ2-7, with 7 bases that match TRBD1. J was trimmed by 0 bases and V by 4 bases; bases with no gene match: 7. The CDR3 consists of 15 residues. The germline gives CDR1 SGHRS, CDR2 YFSETQ. The CDR3 sequence: CASSLGQVFSYEQYF. CDR3 DNA: TGCGCCAGCAGCCTTGGACAGGTTTTCTCCTACGAGCAGTACTTC.

This chain links TRBV4-3 with TRBJ2-7, with 8 bases that match TRBD2. The CDR3 totals 15 residues. V lost 0 bases to trimming and J lost 3 bases; unmatched junction nucleotides: 4. Germline CDR1 LGHNA, CDR2 YSLEER. The CDR3 DNA follows: TGCGCCAGCAGCCAAGAGGGCGGGACTAGCTACGAGCAGTACTTC. Translated, it gives CASSQEGGTSYEQYF.

The chain links TRBV27 to TRBJ1-2, with D possibly being TRBD1 (6 bases). Trimming stripped 6 bases from V and 4 bases from J, with 12 bases between. Germline V gene sequence: CDR1 MNHEY, CDR2 SMNVEV (reference sequence). The CDR3 has 13 amino acids. CDR3 residues: CASSLDSLYGYTF. CDR3 coding DNA: TGTGCCAGCAGCCTGGACAGCCTCTATGGCTACACCTTC.

The chain has TRBV7-2 and TRBJ2-3; D is undetermined. Trimming pared 1 base from V and 7 bases from J, leaving 6 bases between. The CDR3 runs 12 residues. The germline gives CDR1 SGHTA, CDR2 FQGNSA. Here the CDR3 reads CASSLGDNTQYF. The CDR3 region has the DNA TGTGCCAGCAGCTTAGGTGACAATACGCAGTATTTT.

The CDR3 sequence is CASSGLAGTGREQYF. In nucleotides, the CDR3 is TGTGCCAGCAGCGGGTTAGCGGGGACGGGACGCGAGCAGTACTTC. The gene calls are TRBV5-4 and TRBJ2-7; 8 bases map to TRBD2. The CDR3 runs to 15 residues. Germline V CDR1 and CDR2: SGHNT, YYREEE (reference sequence). Trimming removed 4 bases from V and 6 bases from J; junction bases left unmatched: 12.

The chain recombines TRBV29-1 with TRBJ2-7; TRBD2 matches at 8 bases. Per the germline V gene, CDR1 is SQVTM and CDR2 is ANQGSEA. The CDR3 has 16 residues. The trim removed 5 bases at V and 2 bases at J, leaving 14 bases unmatched. CDR3 loop: CSVRSHPGTRPYEQYF. CDR3 sequence (DNA): TGCAGCGTTCGATCCCATCCCGGGACTAGGCCCTACGAGCAGTACTTC.

The V call is TRBV30, the J call TRBJ1-5; D not certain. With 0 bases removed from V and 5 bases from J, the gap between germline ends came to 8 bases. Germline loops: CDR1 GTSNPN, CDR2 SVGIG (reference sequence). The length of the CDR3 is 13 residues. In DNA form, the CDR3 reads TGTGCCTGGAGTGTGGGCTGGGATCAGCCCCAGCATTTT. Translated, it gives CAWSVGWDQPQHF.

This clone is a singleton in its sample. This CDR3 is CASSRDQILAIRTDTQYF. The CDR3 region has the DNA TGCGCCAGCAGCCGAGACCAAATACTAGCGATCAGAACAGATACGCAGTATTTT. The V call is TRBV4-3, the J call TRBJ2-3; 7 bases align to TRBD2. This CDR3 has 18 amino acids. The germline gives CDR1 LGHNA, CDR2 YSLEER. J gave up 3 bases and V 4 bases, and 16 bases lay outside the gene matches.

V is TRBV2 and J is TRBJ2-7; perhaps TRBD1 as D (6 bases). This CDR3 is built from 12 residues. Germline CDR1 and CDR2: SNHLY and FYNNEI. V was cut by 11 bases and J by 6 bases, with 17 bases left in between. The CDR3 DNA reads TGTGCCTGGGGGAGTACAGGGTTCGAGCAGTACTTC. This sequence encodes CAWGSTGFEQYF.

The chain employs TRBV30 and TRBJ1-1; 9 bases are a match to TRBD1. J was trimmed by 3 bases and V by 5 bases; bases with no gene match: 10. CDR1 is GTSNPN and CDR2 is SVGIG in the germline V gene (reference sequence). The CDR3 has 15 amino acids. The CDR3 nucleotides read TGTGCCTGGGCATCCCGGGACAGGGTTGACACTGAAGCTTTCTTT. Protein: CAWASRDRVDTEAFF.

The V gene is TRBV19, the J gene TRBJ1-4, with D tentatively TRBD1 (5 bases). CDR1 is LNHDA and CDR2 is SQIVND in the germline V gene (reference sequence). The CDR3 is made up of 16 amino acids. V lost 8 bases, J lost 7 bases, and 23 bases lay in between. Here the CDR3 DNA reads TGTGCCAGTTACCCTCGGGGGAGGGCGAGCGGTGAAAAACTGTTTTTT. Encoded protein: CASYPRGRASGEKLFF.

The J gene is TRBJ1-6, the V gene TRBV28, with 8 positions matching TRBD1. Germline lookup yields CDR1 MDHEN and CDR2 SYDVKM. V was pared by 2 bases and J by 7 bases, with 7 bases of the junction left unmatched. The CDR3 totals 16 residues. The CDR3 DNA reads as TGTGCCAGCAGTTTACTGTACAGGGGGTCGAATTCACCCCTCCACTTT. Translated: CASSLLYRGSNSPLHF.

This chain uses TRBV4-1 with TRBJ1-1; 8 bases align to TRBD1. The CDR3 consists of 15 residues. The V and J ends lost 3 bases and 3 bases, in that order; junction bases with no gene match: 6. Germline lookup yields CDR1 MGHRA and CDR2 YSYEKL. As DNA, the CDR3 is TGCGCCAGCAGCCACCCTACAGGGGGGTACACTGAAGCTTTCTTT. Its translation: CASSHPTGGYTEAFF.

This clone was seen only a few times. CDR3 sequence: CASSLSGPRRVTDTQYF. Written as DNA, the CDR3 is TGTGCCAGCAGCTTGTCAGGTCCCCGCCGTGTCACAGATACGCAGTATTTT. The chain is built from TRBV7-9 and TRBJ2-3; D is uncertain. Germline V CDR1 and CDR2: SEHNR, FQNEAQ (reference sequence). The CDR3 sequence is 17 residues long. Trimming took 3 bases from V and 2 from J, leaving 18 bases between them. Combining the CDR3 with reference TRBV7-9 and TRBJ2-3 gives the whole variable domain DTGVSQNPRHKITKRGQNVTFRCDPISEHNRLYWYRQTLGQGPEFLTYFQNEAQLEKSRLLSDRFSAERPKGSFSTLEIQRTEQGDSAMYLCASSLSGPRRVTDTQYFGPGTRLTVL.

This clone appeared a few times. The chain carries TRBV10-3 and TRBJ1-5; TRBD1 agrees at 8 bases. The V segment lost 6 bases and the J segment 7 bases; nucleotides outside the gene matches: 8. Germline values: CDR1 ENHRY, CDR2 SYGVKD. The CDR3 runs to 14 residues. CDR3 in amino acids: CAIRGETGDQPQHF. In DNA form, the CDR3 reads TGTGCCATCAGAGGAGAGACAGGGGACCAGCCCCAGCATTTT.

This chain joins TRBV7-9 and TRBJ1-1, with TRBD1 matching over 8 bases. The CDR3 has 13 residues. Germline CDR1 is SEHNR and CDR2 is FQNEAQ (reference sequence). V lost 5 bases to trimming and J lost 4 bases; unmatched junction nucleotides: 3. CDR3 residues: CASSTTGGTEAFF. The CDR3 nucleotides are TGTGCCAGCAGCACCACAGGGGGCACTGAAGCTTTCTTT. The full variable domain, completed using reference TRBV7-9 and TRBJ1-1, is DTGVSQNPRHKITKRGQNVTFRCDPISEHNRLYWYRQTLGQGPEFLTYFQNEAQLEKSRLLSDRFSAERPKGSFSTLEIQRTEQGDSAMYLCASSTTGGTEAFFGQGTRLTVV.

The J gene is TRBJ1-2, the V gene TRBV28; D is unclear. Germline loops: CDR1 MDHEN, CDR2 SYDVKM. The CDR3 consists of 11 residues. The V and J ends lost 8 bases and 8 bases respectively, with 12 bases between them. The CDR3 bases are TGTGCCAGCGAGGATCCCCCGGGCTACACCTTC. This gives the protein CASEDPPGYTF.